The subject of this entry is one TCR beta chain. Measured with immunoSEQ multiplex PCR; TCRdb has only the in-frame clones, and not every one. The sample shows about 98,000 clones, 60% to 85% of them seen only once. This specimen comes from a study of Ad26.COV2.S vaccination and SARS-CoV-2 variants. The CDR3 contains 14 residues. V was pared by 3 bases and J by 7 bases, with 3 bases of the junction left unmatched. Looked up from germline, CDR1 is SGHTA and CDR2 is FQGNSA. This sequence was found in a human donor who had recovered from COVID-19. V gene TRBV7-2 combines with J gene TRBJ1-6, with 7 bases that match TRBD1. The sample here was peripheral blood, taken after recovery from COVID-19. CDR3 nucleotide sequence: TGTGCCAGCAGCTTTAGACAGGGCAATTCACCCCTCCACTTT. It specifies CASSFRQGNSPLHF.